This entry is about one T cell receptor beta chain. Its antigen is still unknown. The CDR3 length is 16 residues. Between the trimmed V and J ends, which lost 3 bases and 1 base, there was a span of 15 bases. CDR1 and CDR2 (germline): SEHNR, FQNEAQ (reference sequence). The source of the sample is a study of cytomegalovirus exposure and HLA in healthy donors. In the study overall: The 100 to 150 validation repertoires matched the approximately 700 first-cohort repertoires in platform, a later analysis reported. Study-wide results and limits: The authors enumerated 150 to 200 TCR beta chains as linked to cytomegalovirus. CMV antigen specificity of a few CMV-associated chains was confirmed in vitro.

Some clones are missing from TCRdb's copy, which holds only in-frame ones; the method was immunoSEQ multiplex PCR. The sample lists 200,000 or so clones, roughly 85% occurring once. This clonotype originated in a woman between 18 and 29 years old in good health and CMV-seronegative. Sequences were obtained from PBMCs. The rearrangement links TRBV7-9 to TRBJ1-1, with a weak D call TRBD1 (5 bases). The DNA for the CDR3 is TGTGCCAGCAGCTTTAGGGGAGACTCCGCGAACACTGAAGCTTTCTTT. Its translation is CASSFRGDSANTEAFF.